The clone carrying this T cell receptor (beta chain) was seen only a few times. These data come from a study of PD-1 blockade in mismatch repair-deficient tumors. Every patient had mismatch repair deficiency by PCR or immunohistochemistry. TCRs were sequenced from three patients responding to pembrolizumab. Measured with immunoSEQ multiplex PCR; TCRdb has only the in-frame clones, and not every one. This repertoire shows roughly 110,000 clones, more than 60% found once; its top ten account for about 4.7%. The V gene's germline CDR1 is MNHNY and CDR2 SVGAGI (reference sequence). The CDR3 runs to 14 residues. Trimming at V came to 7 bases and at J to 4 bases, leaving 6 bases not matched to a gene.

The receptor's source is an adult with mismatch repair-deficient cancer. Specimen: peripheral blood, collected 60 weeks after starting pembrolizumab. The genes are TRBV6-6 and TRBJ1-2, with 10 bases identical to TRBD1. Here the CDR3 DNA reads TGTGCCAGCACCCAGACAGGGGGCATCTATGGCTACACCTTC. The encoded protein is CASTQTGGIYGYTF.